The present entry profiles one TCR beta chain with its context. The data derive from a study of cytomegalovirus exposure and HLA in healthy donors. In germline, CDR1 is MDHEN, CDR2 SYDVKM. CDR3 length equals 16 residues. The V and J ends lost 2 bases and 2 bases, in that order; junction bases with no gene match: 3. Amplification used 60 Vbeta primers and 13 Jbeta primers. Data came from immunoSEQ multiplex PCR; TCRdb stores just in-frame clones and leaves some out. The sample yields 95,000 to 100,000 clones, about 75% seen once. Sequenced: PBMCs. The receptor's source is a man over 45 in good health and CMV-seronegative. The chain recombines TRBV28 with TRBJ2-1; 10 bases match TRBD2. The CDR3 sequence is CASSLLGLAAYNEQFF. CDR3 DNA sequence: TGTGCCAGCAGTTTACTAGGACTAGCGGCCTACAATGAGCAGTTCTTC.